The rows below give T cell receptor beta chains drawn from one sample of a study of blood T cell repertoires in COVID-19. Libraries were prepared by immunoSEQ multiplex PCR; TCRdb keeps only in-frame clonotypes and omits some of them. Among over 200,000 clones listed, around 84% were seen once. Sequenced material: peripheral blood. The receptors were sampled from a woman at least 80 years old with active or convalescent COVID-19. The CDR3 runs from the conserved cysteine through the conserved F or W. The order of the fields is J gene, V gene, D gene, CDR3 length, clone size, CDR3 protein, CDR3 DNA. The D gene is left open where the match is weak. Clone sizes are given selectively: once, few, many, or a class where the clone is expanded.

TRBJ1-6 TRBV15 TRBD1 21 NA CATSRDPRGTGLSSYNSPLHF TGTGCCACCAGCAGAGATCCCAGGGGGACAGGGCTCAGCTCCTATAATTCACCCCTCCACTTT
TRBJ2-7 TRBV6-5 NA 15 once CASRAPQGPPYEQYF TGTGCCAGCAGAGCCCCTCAGGGGCCCCCCTACGAGCAGTACTTC
TRBJ1-1 TRBV9 NA 15 NA CASSVAQSGGTEAFF TGTGCCAGCAGCGTAGCTCAGTCGGGGGGCACTGAAGCTTTCTTT
TRBJ2-7 TRBV2 NA 14 NA CASSEEQGYYEQYF TGTGCCAGCAGTGAAGAACAGGGCTACTACGAGCAGTACTTC
TRBJ2-3 TRBV7-8 NA 17 once CASSLGSGGQGTDTQYF TGTGCCAGCAGCTTAGGTTCGGGGGGCCAGGGCACAGATACGCAGTATTTT
TRBJ2-5 TRBV18 TRBD2 17 NA CASSPRTSGKSRETQYF TGTGCCAGCTCACCAAGGACTAGCGGGAAATCTCGAGAGACCCAGTACTTC
TRBJ1-5 TRBV6-5 TRBD1 13 NA CASKDRVGQPQHF TGTGCCAGCAAAGACAGGGTTGGTCAGCCCCAGCATTTT
TRBJ1-1 TRBV18 NA 13 NA CASSPGQDTEAFF TGTGCCAGCTCACCGGGCCAGGACACTGAAGCTTTCTTT
TRBJ1-1 TRBV7-5 NA 19 few CARSLKGLFHRGRNTEAFF TGTGCCAGAAGCTTAAAAGGCCTCTTTCACAGGGGCCGTAACACTGAAGCTTTCTTT
TRBJ1-2 TRBV4-3 NA 15 NA CASSPRDTTNYGYTF TGCGCCAGCAGCCCCCGGGACACTACTAACTATGGCTACACCTTC
TRBJ2-3 TRBV6-2/TRBV6-3 TRBD2 16 NA CASSPRVAGLGDTQYF TGTGCCAGCAGTCCCCGGGTAGCGGGACTTGGGGATACGCAGTATTTT
TRBJ2-7 TRBV6-2/TRBV6-3 NA 12 NA CASSRLGYEQYF TGTGCCAGCAGCCGCCTAGGCTACGAGCAGTACTTC
TRBJ2-7 TRBV7-2 NA 15 NA CASSYQSKTLHEQYF TGTGCCAGCAGCTACCAGTCAAAAACCCTTCACGAGCAGTACTTC
TRBJ2-3 TRBV3-1/TRBV3-2 NA 11 NA CAVVGGETQYF TGTGCCGTGGTAGGGGGTGAGACGCAGTATTTT
TRBJ2-7 TRBV2 NA 12 NA CASSFNSYEQYF TGTGCCAGCAGTTTTAACTCCTACGAGCAGTACTTC
TRBJ1-1 TRBV5-1 NA 17 once CASSLTGNSWMNTEAFF TGCGCCAGCAGCTTGACAGGGAATAGTTGGATGAACACTGAAGCTTTCTTT
TRBJ2-7 TRBV25-1 TRBD2 14 NA CASSGAGGPSEQYF TGTGCCAGCAGTGGCGCGGGAGGGCCCTCCGAGCAGTACTTC
TRBJ2-5 TRBV11-3 NA 15 NA CASSRVGGSTETQYF TGTGCCAGCAGCAGAGTGGGGGGATCTACAGAGACCCAGTACTTC
TRBJ2-5 TRBV7-3 NA 13 NA CASSMTGPKTQYF TGTGCCAGCAGCATGACAGGCCCAAAGACCCAGTACTTC
TRBJ2-5 TRBV7-3 TRBD2 16 NA CASSPGLAGVGETQYF TGTGCCAGCAGCCCGGGACTAGCGGGAGTGGGTGAGACCCAGTACTTC
TRBJ1-3 TRBV7-9 TRBD1 16 NA CASSKDRIGSGNTIYF TGTGCCAGCAGCAAGGACAGGATCGGTTCTGGAAACACCATATATTTT
TRBJ2-7 TRBV19 TRBD1 13 NA CASRPDRGNEQYF TGTGCCAGTCGCCCGGACAGGGGAAACGAGCAGTACTTC
TRBJ2-6 TRBV21-1 NA 14 NA CASSSFSGANVLTF TGTGCCAGCAGCTCCTTCTCTGGGGCCAACGTCCTGACTTTC